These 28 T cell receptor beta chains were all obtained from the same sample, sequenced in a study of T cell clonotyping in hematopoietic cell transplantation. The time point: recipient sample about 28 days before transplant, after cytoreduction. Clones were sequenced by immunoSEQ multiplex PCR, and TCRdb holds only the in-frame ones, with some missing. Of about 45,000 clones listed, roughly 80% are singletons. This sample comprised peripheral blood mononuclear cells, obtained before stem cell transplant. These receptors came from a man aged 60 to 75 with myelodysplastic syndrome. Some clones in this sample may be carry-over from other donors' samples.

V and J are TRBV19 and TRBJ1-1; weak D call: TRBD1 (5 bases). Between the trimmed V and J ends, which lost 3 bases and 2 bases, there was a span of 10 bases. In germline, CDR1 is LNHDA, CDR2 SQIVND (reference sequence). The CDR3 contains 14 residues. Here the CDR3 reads CASSIRGVNTEAFF. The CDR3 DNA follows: TGTGCCAGTAGTATCCGGGGGGTTAACACTGAAGCTTTCTTT.

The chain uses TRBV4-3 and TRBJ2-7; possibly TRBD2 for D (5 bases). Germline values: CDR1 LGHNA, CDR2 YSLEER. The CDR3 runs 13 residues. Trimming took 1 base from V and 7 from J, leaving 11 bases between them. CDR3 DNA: TGCGCCAGCAGCCAAGGCCCTGGAGGAGAGCAGTACTTC. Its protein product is CASSQGPGGEQYF.

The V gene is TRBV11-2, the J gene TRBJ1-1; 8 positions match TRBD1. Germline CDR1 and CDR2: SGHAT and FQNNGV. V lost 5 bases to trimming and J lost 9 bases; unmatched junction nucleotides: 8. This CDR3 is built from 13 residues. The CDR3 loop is CASSTTTGAKAFF. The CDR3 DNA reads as TGTGCCAGCAGCACCACGACAGGGGCTAAAGCTTTCTTT.

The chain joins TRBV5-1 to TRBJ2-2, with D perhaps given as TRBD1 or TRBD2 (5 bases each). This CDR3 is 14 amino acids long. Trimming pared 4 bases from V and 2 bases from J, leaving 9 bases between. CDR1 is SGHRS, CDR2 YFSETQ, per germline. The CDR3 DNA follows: TGCGCCAGCAGCCGGGACGGTAACACCGGGGAGCTGTTTTTT. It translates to CASSRDGNTGELFF.

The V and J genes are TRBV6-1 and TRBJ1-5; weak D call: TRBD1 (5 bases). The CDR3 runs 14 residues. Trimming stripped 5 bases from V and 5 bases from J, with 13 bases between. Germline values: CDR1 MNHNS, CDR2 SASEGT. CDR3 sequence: CASSPWGPDQPQHF. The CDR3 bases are TGTGCCAGCAGTCCGTGGGGACCGGATCAGCCCCAGCATTTT.

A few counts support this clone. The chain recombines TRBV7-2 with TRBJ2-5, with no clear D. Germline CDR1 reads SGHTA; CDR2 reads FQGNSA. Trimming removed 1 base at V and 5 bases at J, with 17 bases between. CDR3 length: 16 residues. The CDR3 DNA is TGTGCCAGCAGCTTAGTAGACACGGCCGTCCGGGAGACCCAGTACTTC. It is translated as CASSLVDTAVRETQYF.

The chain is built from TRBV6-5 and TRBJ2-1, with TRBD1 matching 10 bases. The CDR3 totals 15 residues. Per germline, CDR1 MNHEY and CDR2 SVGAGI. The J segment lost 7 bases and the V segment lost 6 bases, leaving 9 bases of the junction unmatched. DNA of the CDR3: TGTGCCAGCAGGGACAGGGGGAAAGGGACGAATGAGCAGTTCTTC. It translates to CASRDRGKGTNEQFF.

CDR3 protein: CASRGRVSNTEAFF. CDR3 nucleotides: TGTGCCAGCAGGGGCAGAGTTTCGAACACTGAAGCTTTCTTT. The chain couples TRBV6-5 to TRBJ1-1; D is unresolved. Germline V CDR1 and CDR2: MNHEY, SVGAGI. CDR3 length equals 14 residues. V dropped 6 bases and J dropped 1 base, with 12 bases sitting between them.

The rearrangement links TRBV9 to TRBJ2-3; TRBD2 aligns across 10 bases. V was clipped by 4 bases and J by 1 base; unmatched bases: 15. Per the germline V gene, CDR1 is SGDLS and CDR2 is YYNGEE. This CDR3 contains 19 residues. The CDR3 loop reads CASSPRPPLSGGRTDTQYF. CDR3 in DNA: TGTGCCAGCAGCCCCCGACCCCCCCTTAGCGGGGGGCGCACAGATACGCAGTATTTT. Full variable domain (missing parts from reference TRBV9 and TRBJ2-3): DSGVTQTPKHLITATGQRVTLRCSPRSGDLSVYWYQQSLDQGLQFLIQYYNGEERAKGNILERFSAQQFPDLHSELNLSSLELGDSALYFCASSPRPPLSGGRTDTQYFGPGTRLTVL.

The CDR3 protein is CASSMTGLGGELFF. The CDR3 DNA reads as TGTGCCAGTAGTATGACAGGGTTGGGCGGGGAGCTGTTTTTT. The chain carries TRBV19 and TRBJ2-2; 7 positions match TRBD1. V shed 3 bases and J 7 bases; nucleotides not matched to a gene: 5. The length of the CDR3 is 14 residues. Germline-derived CDR1 and CDR2 are LNHDA and SQIVND (reference sequence).

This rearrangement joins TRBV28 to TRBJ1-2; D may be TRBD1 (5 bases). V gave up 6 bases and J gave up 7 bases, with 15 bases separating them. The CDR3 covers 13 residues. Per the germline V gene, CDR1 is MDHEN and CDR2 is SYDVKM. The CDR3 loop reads CASSPGPSFGYTF. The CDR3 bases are TGTGCCAGCAGCCCGGGACCGTCATTTGGCTACACCTTC.

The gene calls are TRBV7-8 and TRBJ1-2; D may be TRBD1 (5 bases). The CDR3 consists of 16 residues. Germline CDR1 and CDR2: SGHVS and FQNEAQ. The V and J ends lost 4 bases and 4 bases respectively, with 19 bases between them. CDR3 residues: CASSSPTAGGAYGYTF. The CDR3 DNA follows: TGTGCCAGCAGCTCCCCTACGGCTGGAGGGGCCTATGGCTACACCTTC.

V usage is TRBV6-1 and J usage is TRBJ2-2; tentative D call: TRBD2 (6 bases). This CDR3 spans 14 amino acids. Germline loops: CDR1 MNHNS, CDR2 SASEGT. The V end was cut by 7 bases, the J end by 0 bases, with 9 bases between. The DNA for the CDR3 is TGTGCCAGCATACTAGCTGCGAACACCGGGGAGCTGTTTTTT. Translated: CASILAANTGELFF.

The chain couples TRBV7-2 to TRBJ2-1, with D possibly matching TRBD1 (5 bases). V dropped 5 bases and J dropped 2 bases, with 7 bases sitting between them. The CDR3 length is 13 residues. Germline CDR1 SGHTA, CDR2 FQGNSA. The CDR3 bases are TGTGCCAGCAGCAAGGACACCTACAATGAGCAGTTCTTC. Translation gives CASSKDTYNEQFF.

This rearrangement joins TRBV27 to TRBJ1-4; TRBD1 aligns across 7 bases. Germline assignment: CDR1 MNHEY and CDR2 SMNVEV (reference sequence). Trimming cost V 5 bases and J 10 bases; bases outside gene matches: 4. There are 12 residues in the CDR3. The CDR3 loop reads CASSSDRVKLFF. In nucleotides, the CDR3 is TGTGCCAGCAGTAGCGACAGGGTAAAACTGTTTTTT.

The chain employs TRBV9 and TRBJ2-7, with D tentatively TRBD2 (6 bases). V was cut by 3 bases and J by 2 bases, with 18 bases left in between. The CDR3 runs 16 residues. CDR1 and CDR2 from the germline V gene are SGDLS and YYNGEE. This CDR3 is CASSASVDSTTYEQYF. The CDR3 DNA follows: TGTGCCAGCAGCGCTAGCGTTGACAGTACCACCTACGAGCAGTACTTC. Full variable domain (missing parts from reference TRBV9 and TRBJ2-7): DSGVTQTPKHLITATGQRVTLRCSPRSGDLSVYWYQQSLDQGLQFLIQYYNGEERAKGNILERFSAQQFPDLHSELNLSSLELGDSALYFCASSASVDSTTYEQYFGPGTRLTVT.

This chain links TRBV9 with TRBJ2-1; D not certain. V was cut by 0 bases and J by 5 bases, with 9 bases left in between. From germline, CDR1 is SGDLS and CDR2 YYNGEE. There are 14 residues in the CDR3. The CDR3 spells CASSVGDGNNEQFF. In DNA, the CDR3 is TGTGCCAGCAGCGTAGGTGATGGAAACAATGAGCAGTTCTTC.

DNA for the CDR3: TGTGCCAGCAGCCCTTCGAGGCCTGAGGATGAAAAACTGTTTTTT. It codes for CASSPSRPEDEKLFF. This chain uses TRBV6-6 with TRBJ1-4; D not resolved. From germline, CDR1 is MNHNY and CDR2 SVGAGI (reference sequence). The V gene lost 6 bases and the J gene lost 6 bases, with 17 bases spanning the gap. CDR3 length equals 15 residues.

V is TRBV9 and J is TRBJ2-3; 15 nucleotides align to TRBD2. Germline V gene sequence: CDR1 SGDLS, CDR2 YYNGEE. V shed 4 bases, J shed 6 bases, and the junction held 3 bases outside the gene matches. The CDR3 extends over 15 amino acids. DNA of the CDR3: TGTGCCAGCAGCCCAGGGACTAGCGGGGGGGATACGCAGTATTTT. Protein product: CASSPGTSGGDTQYF.

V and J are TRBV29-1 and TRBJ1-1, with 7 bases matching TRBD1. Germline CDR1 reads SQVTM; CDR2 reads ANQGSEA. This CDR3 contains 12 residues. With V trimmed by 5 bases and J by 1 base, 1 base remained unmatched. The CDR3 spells CSVWTGNTEAFF. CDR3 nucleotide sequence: TGCAGCGTTTGGACAGGGAACACTGAAGCTTTCTTT.

CDR3 residues: CASSVGVESSYEQYF. The DNA for the CDR3 is TGTGCCAGCAGCGTAGGTGTGGAGAGCTCCTACGAGCAGTACTTC. The rearrangement links TRBV9 to TRBJ2-7; D is undetermined. The CDR3 runs 15 residues. The V gene lost 0 bases and the J gene lost 0 bases, with 10 bases spanning the gap. CDR1 and CDR2 (germline): SGDLS, YYNGEE. The complete variable domain, with remaining parts taken from reference TRBV9 and TRBJ2-7, reads DSGVTQTPKHLITATGQRVTLRCSPRSGDLSVYWYQQSLDQGLQFLIQYYNGEERAKGNILERFSAQQFPDLHSELNLSSLELGDSALYFCASSVGVESSYEQYFGPGTRLTVT.

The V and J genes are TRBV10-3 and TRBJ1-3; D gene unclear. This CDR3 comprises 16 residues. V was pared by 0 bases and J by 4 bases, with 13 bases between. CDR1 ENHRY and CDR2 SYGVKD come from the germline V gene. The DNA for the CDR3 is TGTGCCATCAGTGAGTCAGAGGGTTTCTTCGGAAACACCATATATTTT. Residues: CAISESEGFFGNTIYF.

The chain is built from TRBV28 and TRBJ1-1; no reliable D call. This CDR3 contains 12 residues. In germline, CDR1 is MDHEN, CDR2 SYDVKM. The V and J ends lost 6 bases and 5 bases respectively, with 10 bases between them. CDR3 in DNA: TGTGCCAGCAGAAAAACTCTGACTGAAGCTTTCTTT. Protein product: CASRKTLTEAFF.

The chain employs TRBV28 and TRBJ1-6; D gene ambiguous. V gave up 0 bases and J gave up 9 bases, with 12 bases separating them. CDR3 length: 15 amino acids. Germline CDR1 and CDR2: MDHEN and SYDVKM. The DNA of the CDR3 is TGTGCCAGCAGTTTATGGGGTGGCGTGACTTCACCCCTCCACTTT. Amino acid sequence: CASSLWGGVTSPLHF.

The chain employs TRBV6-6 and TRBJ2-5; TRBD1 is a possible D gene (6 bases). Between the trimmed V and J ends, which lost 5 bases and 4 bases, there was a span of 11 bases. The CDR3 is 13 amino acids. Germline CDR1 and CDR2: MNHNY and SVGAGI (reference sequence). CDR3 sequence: CASSQTGGETQYF. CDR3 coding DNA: TGTGCCAGCAGTCAGACAGGAGGAGAGACCCAGTACTTC.

CDR3 nucleotide sequence: TGTGCCTGGAGTGTAACTAGCGGGGGGTTTGAGACCCAGTACTTC. It translates to CAWSVTSGGFETQYF. The V gene is TRBV30, the J gene TRBJ2-5; 12 bases match TRBD2. The CDR3 sequence is 15 residues long. J lost 5 bases, V lost 0 bases, and 4 bases had no gene match. Germline CDR1 is GTSNPN and CDR2 is SVGIG (reference sequence).

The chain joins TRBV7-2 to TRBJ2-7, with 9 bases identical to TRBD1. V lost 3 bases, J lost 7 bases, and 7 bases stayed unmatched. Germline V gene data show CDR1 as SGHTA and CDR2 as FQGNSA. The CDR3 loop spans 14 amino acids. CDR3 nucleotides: TGTGCCAGCAGCTTCCGGACAGGGGCTATAGAGCAGTACTTC. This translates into CASSFRTGAIEQYF.

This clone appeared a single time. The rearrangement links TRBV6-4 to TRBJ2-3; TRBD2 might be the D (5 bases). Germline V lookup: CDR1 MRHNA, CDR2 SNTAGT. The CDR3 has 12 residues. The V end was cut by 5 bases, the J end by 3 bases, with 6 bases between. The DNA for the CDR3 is TGTGCCAGCAGTAGCGGAACAGATACGCAGTATTTT. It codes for CASSSGTDTQYF.